These 10 T cell receptor beta chains came from one sample sequenced in a study of Ad26.COV2.S vaccination and SARS-CoV-2 variants. Sample treatment: 15 to 20 received Ad26.COV2.S at low or high dose, single or two shots; roughly 5 received placebo; per-sample allocation not given. At day 63 after the first vaccine or placebo injection, samples were drawn. Produced via immunoSEQ multiplex PCR; TCRdb's table is partial and in-frame only. The profile shows some 320,000 clones, around 84% of them singletons. The material sequenced was peripheral blood, taken in a trial of Ad26.COV2.S vaccine versus placebo. The receptors stem from a person aged 18-65 years who received the Ad26.COV2.S COVID-19 vaccine or a placebo.

The chain links TRBV11-2 to TRBJ2-1; 9 nucleotides align to TRBD1. The trim removed 2 bases at V and 7 bases at J, leaving 6 bases unmatched. Per the germline V gene, CDR1 is SGHAT and CDR2 is FQNNGV. The CDR3 totals 15 residues. CDR3 nucleotide sequence: TGTGCCAGCAGCTTAACTAGGACAGGGGTTAATGAGCAGTTCTTC. Translating gives CASSLTRTGVNEQFF.

CDR3 region: CASSSGRTGGYEQYF. The CDR3 DNA reads as TGTGCCAGCAGCTCTGGCCGGACAGGGGGCTACGAGCAGTACTTC. The rearrangement links TRBV7-9 to TRBJ2-7, with 10 bases that match TRBD1. The CDR3 sequence is 15 residues long. Per the germline V gene, CDR1 is SEHNR and CDR2 is FQNEAQ (reference sequence). Trimming cost V 4 bases and J 3 bases; bases outside gene matches: 6.

V usage is TRBV19 and J usage is TRBJ1-2; a weak D match, TRBD1 (6 bases). Germline V lookup: CDR1 LNHDA, CDR2 SQIVND (reference sequence). Trimming shortened V by 5 bases and J by 8 bases, and 15 bases separated the two germline ends. This CDR3 spans 13 amino acids. CDR3 protein: CASSSQGGTGYTF. CDR3 in DNA: TGTGCCAGTAGTTCACAAGGGGGGACCGGCTACACCTTC.

The V gene is TRBV7-8, the J gene TRBJ2-3; 7 nucleotides line up with TRBD2. Germline CDR1 is SGHVS and CDR2 is FQNEAQ. The V and J ends lost 4 bases and 11 bases, in that order; junction bases with no gene match: 18. This CDR3 is built from 16 residues. DNA of the CDR3: TGTGCCAGCAGCTGGGGGGTCCTAGCGGATTCGGTTAGGCAGTATTTT. Translating it yields CASSWGVLADSVRQYF. The full variable domain, its missing parts supplied by reference TRBV7-8 and TRBJ2-3, is GAGVSQSPRYKVAKRGQDVALRCDPISGHVSLFWYQQALGQGPEFLTYFQNEAQLDKSGLPSDRFFAERPEGSVSTLKIQRTQQEDSAVYLCASSWGVLADSVRQYFGPGTRLTVL.

This chain links TRBV5-6 with TRBJ2-5, with 8 bases fitting TRBD1. Germline assignment: CDR1 SGHDT and CDR2 YYEEEE. The CDR3 totals 15 residues. With V trimmed by 0 bases and J by 4 bases, 5 bases remained unmatched. The CDR3 loop reads CASSLGQGLRETQYF. The CDR3 region has the DNA TGTGCCAGCAGCTTGGGACAGGGGTTGAGAGAGACCCAGTACTTC.

The chain joins TRBV18 to TRBJ2-7; no clear D. This CDR3 has 12 amino acids. Germline V gene lookup returns CDR1 KGHSH and CDR2 LQKENI. V was clipped by 3 bases and J by 6 bases, with 9 bases between them. CDR3 nucleotide sequence: TGTGCCAGCTCACCTAACCTTGGCGAGCAGTACTTC. Translation gives CASSPNLGEQYF.

This chain links TRBV7-2 with TRBJ2-5; 8 bases fit TRBD2. In germline, CDR1 is SGHTA, CDR2 FQGNSA. V lost 0 bases, J lost 4 bases, and 4 bases stayed unmatched. The length of the CDR3 is 15 residues. CDR3 sequence: CASSLASGRGETQYF. DNA of the CDR3: TGTGCCAGCAGCTTAGCGTCCGGGAGGGGAGAGACCCAGTACTTC.

The rearrangement joins TRBV29-1 to TRBJ2-1; 7 nucleotides agree with TRBD1. V gave up 6 bases and J gave up 6 bases; unmatched junction bases: 5. The CDR3 contains 12 residues. The germline V gene encodes CDR1 SQVTM and CDR2 ANQGSEA. Here the CDR3 reads CSVLRQGNEQFF. The CDR3 nucleotides are TGCAGCGTCCTCCGACAGGGCAATGAGCAGTTCTTC.

This clone was seen once. The gene calls are TRBV5-6 and TRBJ1-1; perhaps TRBD1 as D (5 bases). In germline, CDR1 is SGHDT, CDR2 YYEEEE. This CDR3 has 13 amino acids. V was pared by 2 bases and J by 5 bases, with 10 bases between. The DNA for the CDR3 is TGTGCCAGCAGCTTAGGGACGGGAACTGAAGCTTTCTTT. This gives the protein CASSLGTGTEAFF. The full variable domain, with the rest looked up from reference TRBV5-6 and TRBJ1-1, is DAGVTQSPTHLIKTRGQQVTLRCSPKSGHDTVSWYQQALGQGPQFIFQYYEEEERQRGNFPDRFSGHQFPNYSSELNVNALLLGDSALYLCASSLGTGTEAFFGQGTRLTVV.

The chain combines TRBV7-4 with TRBJ2-1; D tentatively fits TRBD1 or TRBD2 (5 bases each). V shed 4 bases and J shed 3 bases, with 10 bases lying between them. This CDR3 spans 14 amino acids. Germline assignment: CDR1 SGHVT and CDR2 SQSDAQ. The CDR3 sequence is CASSWDGYYNEQFF. CDR3 nucleotides: TGTGCCAGCAGCTGGGACGGATACTACAATGAGCAGTTCTTC.